Below are 17 T cell receptor beta chains sequenced from a single sample in a study of CD8 T cells in Susac syndrome. The RNA input was 0.5 to 1 ug, and it was reverse transcribed with random hexamers. TCRdb re-called the immunoSEQ multiplex PCR reads through MiXCR, storing one row per CDR3 protein. This sample has around 130,000 distinct CDR3 sequences, with around 94% found just once. The specimen was CD8+ T cells from PBMCs. Receptor source: a human donor with Susac syndrome.

The chain is built from TRBV6-1 and TRBJ2-6, with D possibly matching TRBD1 (5 bases). The CDR3 is 18 amino acids. Germline V gives CDR1 MNHNS, CDR2 SASEGT. Trimming pared 6 bases from V and 0 bases from J, leaving 18 bases between. The CDR3, as DNA: TGTGCCAGCAGAACACAGGTCCCGGTCAACTCTGGGGCCAACGTCCTGACTTTC. Protein: CASRTQVPVNSGANVLTF.

The rearrangement joins TRBV12-3 or TRBV12-4 to TRBJ1-5; the match to TRBD1 covers 8 bases. This CDR3 has 19 amino acids. V lost 8 bases to trimming and J lost 3 bases; unmatched junction nucleotides: 21. This chain's CDR3 is CASCIPLGQGAENNQPQHF. The CDR3 nucleotides read TGTGCCAGCTGTATACCCCTGGGCCAGGGGGCAGAGAACAATCAGCCCCAGCATTTT.

V gene TRBV3-1 combines with J gene TRBJ2-3; D gene unclear. CDR3 length: 12 amino acids. The V gene's germline CDR1 is LGHDT and CDR2 YNNKEL (reference sequence). Trimming cost V 2 bases and J 4 bases, with 4 bases left between them. CDR3 DNA sequence: TGTGCCAGCAGCCAACCTTCAGATACGCAGTATTTT. This translates into CASSQPSDTQYF.

The V gene is TRBV19, the J gene TRBJ2-1, with no clear D. Germline V gene sequence: CDR1 LNHDA, CDR2 SQIVND (reference sequence). Trimming removed 9 bases from V and 0 bases from J, with 3 bases in between. The CDR3 loop spans 11 amino acids. CDR3 sequence: CASASYNEQFF. The CDR3 DNA reads TGTGCCAGCGCCTCCTACAATGAGCAGTTCTTC. Filled out from reference TRBV19 and TRBJ2-1, the complete variable domain reads DGGITQSPKYLFRKEGQNVTLSCEQNLNHDAMYWYRQDPGQGLRLIYYSQIVNDFQKGDIAEGYSVSREKKESFPLTVTSAQKNPTAFYLCASASYNEQFFGPGTRLTVL.

This chain connects TRBV5-1 to TRBJ2-6; possibly TRBD1 or TRBD2 for D (5 bases each). Germline assignment: CDR1 SGHRS and CDR2 YFSETQ. Trimming stripped 4 bases from V and 0 bases from J, with 17 bases between. The CDR3 is 18 amino acids. The CDR3 DNA reads TGCGCCAGCAGCGGGACCGGGACGGACACCTCTGGGGCCAACGTCCTGACTTTC. As protein: CASSGTGTDTSGANVLTF.

This chain connects TRBV9 to TRBJ1-2; 8 bases map to TRBD1. The germline CDR1 and CDR2 sequences are SGDLS and YYNGEE. The CDR3 consists of 14 residues. Trimming at V came to 2 bases and at J to 3 bases, leaving 3 bases not matched to a gene. The CDR3 region has the DNA TGTGCCAGCAGCGTCGGGACAGGAGACTATGGCTACACCTTC. Amino acids: CASSVGTGDYGYTF.

The table lists this clonotype with a count of one. The chain uses TRBV29-1 and TRBJ1-4; D is unresolved. In germline, CDR1 is SQVTM, CDR2 ANQGSEA. This CDR3 is built from 14 residues. Trimming pared 7 bases from V and 7 bases from J, leaving 19 bases between. The CDR3 DNA reads TGCAGCGCGCGATTGAACCCGCGGGTTGAAAAACTGTTTTTT. Its protein product is CSARLNPRVEKLFF.

This clonotype was seen a single time. The chain's CDR3 is CASSPPLAGETQYF. The DNA of the CDR3 is TGTGCCAGCAGCCCCCCTCTAGCGGGGGAGACCCAGTACTTC. The chain combines TRBV7-9 with TRBJ2-5, with 9 bases aligning to TRBD2. The germline V gene encodes CDR1 SEHNR and CDR2 FQNEAQ (reference sequence). Trimming cost V 5 bases and J 5 bases; bases outside gene matches: 6. The CDR3 runs 14 residues. The whole variable domain, filled in from reference TRBV7-9 and TRBJ2-5, reads DTGVSQNPRHKITKRGQNVTFRCDPISEHNRLYWYRQTLGQGPEFLTYFQNEAQLEKSRLLSDRFSAERPKGSFSTLEIQRTEQGDSAMYLCASSPPLAGETQYFGPGTRLLVL.

V gene TRBV4-1 combines with J gene TRBJ2-7; D ambiguous. The V end lost 1 base, the J end lost 2 bases, and 6 bases lay between the germline ends. The CDR3 is 13 residues long. Germline V gene data show CDR1 as MGHRA and CDR2 as YSYEKL. The CDR3 DNA sequence: TGCGCCAGCAGCCAAGTCGTCCCCTACGAGCAGTACTTC. This codes for CASSQVVPYEQYF.

This chain uses TRBV12-3 or TRBV12-4 with TRBJ2-1; possibly TRBD1 for D (6 bases). Trimming took 6 bases from V and 5 from J, leaving 23 bases between them. This CDR3 contains 17 residues. The DNA of the CDR3 is TGTGCCAGCAGGCGTGCCGACAGTTCAGAGGGGGACAATGAGCAGTTCTTC. Translation gives CASRRADSSEGDNEQFF.

This chain connects TRBV5-4 to TRBJ2-7; weak D call: TRBD1 (5 bases). The CDR3 spans 12 residues. CDR1 and CDR2 from the germline V gene are SGHNT and YYREEE (reference sequence). The germline V and J ends were trimmed by 4 bases and 7 bases, with 12 bases remaining between them. The CDR3 DNA follows: TGTGCCAGCAGCGGACCGTCAGGGGAGCAGTACTTC. Protein sequence: CASSGPSGEQYF.

The chain recombines TRBV4-2 with TRBJ2-1; 9 bases map to TRBD2. Germline V CDR1 and CDR2: LGHNA, YNFKEQ. V was pared by 0 bases and J by 8 bases, with 11 bases of the junction left unmatched. The CDR3 extends over 17 amino acids. The CDR3 loop is CASSQEGGGAESHEQFF. DNA for the CDR3: TGTGCCAGCAGCCAAGAGGGCGGGGGGGCCGAATCCCATGAGCAGTTCTTC.

The CDR3 region is CAWSHVGNGEQYF. In DNA form, the CDR3 reads TGTGCCTGGAGTCACGTGGGGAATGGCGAGCAGTACTTC. This rearrangement joins TRBV30 to TRBJ2-7; D gene uncertain. The germline V gene encodes CDR1 GTSNPN and CDR2 SVGIG (reference sequence). The CDR3 consists of 13 residues. Trimming removed 2 bases from V and 6 bases from J, with 14 bases in between.

The chain uses TRBV18 and TRBJ2-1; maybe TRBD1 (6 bases). Germline CDR1 reads KGHSH; CDR2 reads LQKENI. The CDR3 runs 16 residues. The V end lost 8 bases, the J end lost 0 bases, and 17 bases lay between the germline ends. The CDR3 bases are TGTGCCAGCCTTTACAGGGACGCTCCCTCCTACAATGAGCAGTTCTTC. This gives the protein CASLYRDAPSYNEQFF.

The chain combines TRBV4-2 with TRBJ2-5; 7 positions agree with TRBD2. CDR1 and CDR2 (germline): LGHNA, YNFKEQ. CDR3 length: 15 amino acids. Germline trimming cut 0 bases from V and 4 bases from J; bases unmatched to any gene: 5. CDR3 DNA: TGTGCCAGCAGCCAAGAGGAGGGAGGGCTAGAGACCCAGTACTTC. It yields the protein CASSQEEGGLETQYF.

The chain links TRBV7-9 to TRBJ2-1; D call uncertain. CDR3 length: 16 residues. The germline V and J ends were trimmed by 3 bases and 4 bases, with 16 bases remaining between them. Germline CDR1 SEHNR, CDR2 FQNEAQ (reference sequence). CDR3 protein: CASSFIEAFGYNEQFF. The DNA of the CDR3 is TGTGCCAGCAGCTTCATTGAGGCATTTGGATACAATGAGCAGTTCTTC.

The chain employs TRBV6-4 and TRBJ1-2; D not resolved. With 2 bases removed from V and 4 bases from J, the gap between germline ends came to 11 bases. Germline loops: CDR1 MRHNA, CDR2 SNTAGT. This CDR3 comprises 14 residues. The CDR3 loop reads CASSDGVGPYGYTF. For the CDR3, the DNA is TGTGCCAGCAGTGACGGAGTAGGACCCTATGGCTACACCTTC.